The 25 T cell receptor beta chains listed next were all sequenced from one sample in a study of T cell responses to AZD1222 COVID-19 vaccine listed by TCRdb under 2021. Reading the label with the study, this specimen's time point is: baseline before first vaccination. The library was built by means of the immunoSEQ multiplex PCR assay. As stored in TCRdb, this immuneACCESS dataset retains in-frame rearrangements with V and J assigned. A fraction of the clones does not appear; measured against another copy, unresolved V genes explain less than half of the discrepancy, and the remainder lacks a known reason. In all, the sample holds about 120,000 clones, and around 85% of those were seen once. The biggest ten clones account for roughly 2.3% of the sample. This specimen consisted of peripheral blood, obtained on day 0 of AZD1222 vaccination. All receptors derive from an adult in good health.

The chain recombines TRBV2 with TRBJ2-7, with 13 nucleotides matching TRBD2. The trim removed 8 bases at V and 6 bases at J, leaving 4 bases unmatched. The CDR3 is 13 amino acids. The V gene's germline CDR1 is SNHLY and CDR2 FYNNEI. The CDR3 DNA sequence: TGTGCCAGCCAGACTAGCGGGAGGCTCGAGCAGTACTTC. Translated: CASQTSGRLEQYF.

V is TRBV10-3 and J is TRBJ1-1, with 8 bases identical to TRBD1. Per germline, CDR1 ENHRY and CDR2 SYGVKD. The trim removed 3 bases at V and 9 bases at J, leaving 6 bases unmatched. The CDR3 contains 13 residues. The CDR3: CAISEHQGAQAFF. The CDR3 DNA reads as TGTGCCATCAGTGAACACCAGGGGGCACAAGCTTTCTTT.

The chain employs TRBV7-9 and TRBJ2-1; D may be TRBD1 (5 bases). Looked up from germline, CDR1 is SEHNR and CDR2 is FQNEAQ (reference sequence). V was pared by 5 bases and J by 4 bases, with 15 bases between. CDR3 length: 15 amino acids. The CDR3 loop reads CASSPVKAGYNEQFF. The CDR3 DNA is TGTGCCAGCAGCCCAGTGAAGGCAGGGTACAATGAGCAGTTCTTC.

CDR3 DNA sequence: TGTGCCAGCAGCGCCTTAAGGGACAAAAACATTCAGTACTTC. Translated, it gives CASSALRDKNIQYF. The V and J genes are TRBV5-6 and TRBJ2-4; D uncertain. This CDR3 has 14 amino acids. Germline V gives CDR1 SGHDT, CDR2 YYEEEE. The ends were cut back, 4 bases at V and 3 bases at J, with 11 bases in the middle. The full variable domain, in which reference TRBV5-6 and TRBJ2-4 provide the parts outside the CDR3, is DAGVTQSPTHLIKTRGQQVTLRCSPKSGHDTVSWYQQALGQGPQFIFQYYEEEERQRGNFPDRFSGHQFPNYSSELNVNALLLGDSALYLCASSALRDKNIQYFGAGTRLSVL.

This chain joins TRBV27 and TRBJ1-1; 8 nucleotides align to TRBD1. CDR1 is MNHEY, CDR2 SMNVEV, per germline (reference sequence). V shed 8 bases, J shed 1 base, and the junction held 9 bases outside the gene matches. This CDR3 region has 15 residues. CDR3 sequence reads: CASFDRGAGNTEAFF. In DNA, the CDR3 is TGTGCCAGCTTCGACAGGGGCGCTGGGAACACTGAAGCTTTCTTT.

This clone was picked up a small number of times. The V call is TRBV14, the J call TRBJ1-2; TRBD1 matches 9 bases. Per the germline V gene, CDR1 is SGHDN and CDR2 is FVKESK. CDR3 length equals 16 residues. Trimming removed 4 bases from V and 2 bases from J; junction bases left unmatched: 8. CDR3 bases: TGTGCCAGCAGCCGATACCGGGACAGGGAAAACTATGGCTACACCTTC. It encodes CASSRYRDRENYGYTF.

The CDR3 loop is CASSDGTAYEQYF. The CDR3 DNA reads TGCGCCAGCAGCGACGGGACAGCCTACGAGCAGTACTTC. The V gene is TRBV5-1, the J gene TRBJ2-7, with 7 bases identical to TRBD1. The CDR3 has 13 amino acids. Germline trimming cut 4 bases from V and 2 bases from J; bases unmatched to any gene: 3. Germline loops: CDR1 SGHRS, CDR2 YFSETQ.

The CDR3: CASSILDRDSYEQYF. CDR3 DNA sequence: TGCGCCAGCAGCATTCTAGACAGGGACTCCTACGAGCAGTACTTC. The chain joins TRBV5-1 to TRBJ2-7; 7 positions agree with TRBD1. This CDR3 spans 15 amino acids. Trimming at V came to 4 bases and at J to 0 bases, leaving 7 bases not matched to a gene. The germline gives CDR1 SGHRS, CDR2 YFSETQ.

This chain joins TRBV13 and TRBJ2-2; TRBD2 agrees at 8 bases. Per germline, CDR1 PRHDT and CDR2 FYEKMQ (reference sequence). This CDR3 has 16 residues. Losses at the gene ends were 3 bases for V and 7 bases for J; bases not matched to a gene: 10. CDR3 protein: CASSFRTGGMNGELFF. CDR3 in DNA: TGTGCCAGCAGCTTTCGTACGGGAGGGATGAACGGGGAGCTGTTTTTT.

J is TRBJ2-3 and V is TRBV15; 8 nucleotides agree with TRBD2. Germline V gives CDR1 LNHNV, CDR2 YYDKDF (reference sequence). V lost 5 bases, J lost 6 bases, and 7 bases stayed unmatched. The CDR3 sequence is 14 residues long. This CDR3 is CATSAGLAPDTQYF. In nucleotides, the CDR3 is TGTGCCACCAGCGCCGGACTAGCCCCCGATACGCAGTATTTT.

The chain combines TRBV4-1 with TRBJ2-7; TRBD2 matches at 13 bases. J gave up 2 bases and V 2 bases, and 12 bases lay outside the gene matches. Germline CDR1 and CDR2: MGHRA and YSYEKL. The CDR3 contains 19 residues. In DNA form, the CDR3 reads TGCGCCAGCAGCCAACTAGGGGGACTAGCGGGGTCGGGAGCCTACGAGCAGTACTTC. Translating it yields CASSQLGGLAGSGAYEQYF.

The V call is TRBV13, the J call TRBJ1-6; weak D call: TRBD1 (5 bases). The CDR3 totals 13 residues. CDR1 is PRHDT, CDR2 FYEKMQ, per germline (reference sequence). Deletions cut 5 bases from V and 9 bases from J, with 11 bases between. The DNA for the CDR3 is TGTGCCAGCAGCCGGGAAAGGGGTTCACCCCTCCACTTT. It specifies CASSRERGSPLHF. The whole variable domain, filled in from reference TRBV13 and TRBJ1-6, reads AAGVIQSPRHLIKEKRETATLKCYPIPRHDTVYWYQQGPGQDPQFLISFYEKMQSDKGSIPDRFSAQQFSDYHSELNMSSLELGDSALYFCASSRERGSPLHFGNGTRLTVT.

This chain joins TRBV3-1 (or the pseudogene TRBV3-2) and TRBJ1-6; maybe TRBD1 (5 bases). The V end lost 8 bases, the J end lost 7 bases, and 15 bases lay between the germline ends. The CDR3 is made up of 14 amino acids. In germline, CDR1 is LGHDT, CDR2 YNNKEL (reference sequence). CDR3 nucleotide sequence: TGTGCCAGCCAATTTGTCGGGGGAAATTCACCCCTCCACTTT. This sequence encodes CASQFVGGNSPLHF.

V is TRBV27 and J is TRBJ1-6; no clear D. Germline V lookup: CDR1 MNHEY, CDR2 SMNVEV (reference sequence). V was shortened by 2 bases and J by 3 bases, with 14 bases between the two germline ends. The CDR3 is 17 residues long. CDR3 residues: CASSLGPPEDYNSPLHF. The CDR3 DNA is TGTGCCAGCAGTTTAGGCCCCCCAGAAGACTATAATTCACCCCTCCACTTT.

V is TRBV19 and J is TRBJ2-1; 10 positions match TRBD1. CDR1 and CDR2 (germline): LNHDA, SQIVND (reference sequence). The CDR3 consists of 14 residues. V lost 6 bases, J lost 7 bases, and 6 bases stayed unmatched. CDR3 bases: TGTGCCAGTAGGCTCGGACAGGGGGGGAATGAGCAGTTCTTC. It specifies CASRLGQGGNEQFF.

In this sample, this clone turned up once. This rearrangement joins TRBV5-1 to TRBJ1-4; no clear D gene. The CDR3 is 15 residues long. Germline V gene lookup returns CDR1 SGHRS and CDR2 YFSETQ. V was pared by 0 bases and J by 5 bases, with 11 bases between. CDR3 nucleotide sequence: TGCGCCAGCAGCTTGGACGAGGGTAGAAATGAAAAACTGTTTTTT. Translated, it gives CASSLDEGRNEKLFF.

The V call is TRBV15, the J call TRBJ2-5; D perhaps matches TRBD2 (6 bases). Germline loops: CDR1 LNHNV, CDR2 YYDKDF (reference sequence). The CDR3 contains 15 residues. V lost 7 bases and J lost 2, with 17 bases in between. The CDR3 sequence is CATISLRGTQETQYF. DNA for the CDR3: TGTGCCACCATTTCTCTCCGCGGGACTCAAGAGACCCAGTACTTC.

This chain uses TRBV5-1 with TRBJ2-7; 8 nucleotides line up with TRBD2. Per germline, CDR1 SGHRS and CDR2 YFSETQ. After removal of 3 bases from V and 2 bases from J, the junction contained 10 bases not matched to a gene. This CDR3 has 16 residues. Here the CDR3 DNA reads TGCGCCAGCAGCTATATGAACAGCGGGGGCCCCTACGAGCAGTACTTC. Translation: CASSYMNSGGPYEQYF.

This clone has just one count. The chain combines TRBV9 with TRBJ2-1; 7 bases agree with TRBD1. Germline lookup yields CDR1 SGDLS and CDR2 YYNGEE. V was pared by 3 bases and J by 2 bases, with 8 bases of the junction left unmatched. This CDR3 is 16 amino acids long. The CDR3 DNA sequence: TGTGCCAGCAGCGCGGCCGGGACAGTTACCTACAATGAGCAGTTCTTC. It encodes CASSAAGTVTYNEQFF.

The count of this clone is one. The CDR3: CASSLTGRNEAFF. As DNA, the CDR3 is TGTGCCAGCAGTTTAACAGGGCGGAATGAAGCTTTCTTT. The chain employs TRBV28 and TRBJ1-1; D may be TRBD1 (6 bases). V was clipped by 2 bases and J by 7 bases, with 11 bases between them. This CDR3 contains 13 residues. Germline V gene data show CDR1 as MDHEN and CDR2 as SYDVKM.

V gene TRBV20-1 combines with J gene TRBJ2-5; D gene ambiguous. Germline CDR1 reads DFQATT; CDR2 reads SNEGSKA (reference sequence). This CDR3 comprises 11 residues. V lost 7 bases, J lost 1 base, and 7 bases lay in between. CDR3 sequence (DNA): TGCAGTGTTTTTAGCCAAGAGACCCAGTACTTC. Its translation is CSVFSQETQYF.

The gene calls are TRBV29-1 and TRBJ2-1; D unclear. CDR1 SQVTM and CDR2 ANQGSEA come from the germline V gene. The CDR3 runs 13 residues. Trimming took 7 bases from V and 6 from J, leaving 16 bases between them. CDR3 nucleotide sequence: TGCAGCGCTGTGCGGCAAGGTGGCAATGAGCAGTTCTTC. Its protein is CSAVRQGGNEQFF.

V and J are TRBV12-3 or TRBV12-4 and TRBJ1-1; D possibly corresponds to TRBD1 (5 bases). The CDR3 runs to 13 residues. Trimming pared 7 bases from V and 2 bases from J, leaving 11 bases between. CDR3 protein: CASTWGENTEAFF. CDR3 sequence (DNA): TGTGCCAGCACCTGGGGGGAAAACACTGAAGCTTTCTTT.

The gene calls are TRBV11-3 and TRBJ2-2; D gene uncertain. Germline CDR1 and CDR2: SGHNT and YENEEA. V gave up 0 bases and J gave up 5 bases, with 4 bases separating them. This CDR3 is 13 amino acids long. DNA of the CDR3: TGTGCCAGCAGCTTAGACGGGACCGGGGAGCTGTTTTTT. It is translated as CASSLDGTGELFF.

The rearrangement joins TRBV2 to TRBJ2-3; 8 positions agree with TRBD1. Per germline, CDR1 SNHLY and CDR2 FYNNEI. This CDR3 has 15 residues. Unmatched junction bases numbered 7, after V lost 4 bases and J lost 4 bases. CDR3 loop: CASSADRGVPDTQYF. For the CDR3, the DNA is TGTGCCAGCAGTGCCGACAGGGGAGTCCCAGATACGCAGTATTTT. Drawing the rest from reference TRBV2 and TRBJ2-3, the complete variable domain is EPEVTQTPSHQVTQMGQEVILRCVPISNHLYFYWYRQILGQKVEFLVSFYNNEISEKSEIFDDQFSVERPDGSNFTLKIRSTKLEDSAMYFCASSADRGVPDTQYFGPGTRLTVL.